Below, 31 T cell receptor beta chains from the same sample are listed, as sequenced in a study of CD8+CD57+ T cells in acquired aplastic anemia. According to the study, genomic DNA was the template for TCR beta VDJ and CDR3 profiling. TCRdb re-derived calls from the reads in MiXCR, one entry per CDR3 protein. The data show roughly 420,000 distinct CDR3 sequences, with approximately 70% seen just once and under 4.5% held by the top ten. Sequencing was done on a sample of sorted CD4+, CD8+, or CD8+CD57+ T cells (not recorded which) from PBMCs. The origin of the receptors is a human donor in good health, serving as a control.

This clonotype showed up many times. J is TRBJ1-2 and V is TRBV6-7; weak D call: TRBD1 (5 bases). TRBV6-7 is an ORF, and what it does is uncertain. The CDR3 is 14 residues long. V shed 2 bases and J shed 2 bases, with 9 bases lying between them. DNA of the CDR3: TGTGCCAGCAGTTACGGGTCAGGGAACTATGGCTACACCTTC. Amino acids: CASSYGSGNYGYTF.

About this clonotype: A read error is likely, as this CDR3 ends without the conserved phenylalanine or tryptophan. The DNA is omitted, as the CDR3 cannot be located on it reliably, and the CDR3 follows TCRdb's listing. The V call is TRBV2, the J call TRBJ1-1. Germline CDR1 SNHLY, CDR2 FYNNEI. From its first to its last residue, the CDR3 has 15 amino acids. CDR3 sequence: CASSEEAKNIQYFFS.

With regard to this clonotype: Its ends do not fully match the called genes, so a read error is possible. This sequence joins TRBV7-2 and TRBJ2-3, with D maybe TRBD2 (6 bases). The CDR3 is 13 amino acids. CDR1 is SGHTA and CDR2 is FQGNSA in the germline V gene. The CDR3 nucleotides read TGTGCCAGCAGTCCGGGCTGGAGGGATACGCAGTACTTT. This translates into CASSPGWRDTQYF.

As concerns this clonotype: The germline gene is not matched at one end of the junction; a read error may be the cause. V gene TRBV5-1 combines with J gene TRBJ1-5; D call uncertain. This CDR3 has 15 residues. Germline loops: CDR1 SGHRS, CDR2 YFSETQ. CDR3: CASSFVGKPAQPQHF. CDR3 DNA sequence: TGTGCCAGCAGCTTCGTCGGAAAGCCTGCCCAGCCCCAGCATTTT.

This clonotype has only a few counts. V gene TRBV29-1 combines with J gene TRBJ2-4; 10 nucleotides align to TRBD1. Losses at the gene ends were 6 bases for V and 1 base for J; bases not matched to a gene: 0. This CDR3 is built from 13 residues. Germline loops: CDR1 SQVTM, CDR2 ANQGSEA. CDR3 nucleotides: TGCAGCGTGGGACAGGGGGCCAAAAACATTCAGTACTTC. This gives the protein CSVGQGAKNIQYF.

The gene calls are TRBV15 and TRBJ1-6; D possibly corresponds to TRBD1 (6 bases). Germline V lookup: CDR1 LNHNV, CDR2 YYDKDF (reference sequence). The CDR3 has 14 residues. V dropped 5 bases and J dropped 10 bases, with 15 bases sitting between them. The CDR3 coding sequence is TGTGCCACCAGCCCCAACAGGGAAGAGTCACCCCTCCACTTT. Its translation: CATSPNREESPLHF.

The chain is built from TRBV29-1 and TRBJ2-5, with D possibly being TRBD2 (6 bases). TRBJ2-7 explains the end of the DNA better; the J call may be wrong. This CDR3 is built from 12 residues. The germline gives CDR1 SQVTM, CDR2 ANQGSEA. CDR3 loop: CSGDRGGAEQYF. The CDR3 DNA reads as TGCAGCGGTGATAGGGGAGGAGCCGAGCAGTACTTC.

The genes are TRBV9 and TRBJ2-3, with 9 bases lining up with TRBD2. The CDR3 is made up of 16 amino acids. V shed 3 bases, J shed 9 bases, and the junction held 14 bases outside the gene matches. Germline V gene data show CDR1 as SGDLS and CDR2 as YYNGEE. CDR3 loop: CASSEEPAGGTGTQYF. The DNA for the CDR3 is TGTGCCAGCAGCGAAGAACCCGCGGGGGGGACGGGCACGCAGTATTTT.

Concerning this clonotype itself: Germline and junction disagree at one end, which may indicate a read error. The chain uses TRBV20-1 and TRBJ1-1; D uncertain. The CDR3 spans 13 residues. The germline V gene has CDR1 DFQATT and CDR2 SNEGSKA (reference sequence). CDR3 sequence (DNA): TGCAGCGTTTCGGACGCTAGGAACACTCAAGCTTTCTTC. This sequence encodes CSVSDARNTQAFF.

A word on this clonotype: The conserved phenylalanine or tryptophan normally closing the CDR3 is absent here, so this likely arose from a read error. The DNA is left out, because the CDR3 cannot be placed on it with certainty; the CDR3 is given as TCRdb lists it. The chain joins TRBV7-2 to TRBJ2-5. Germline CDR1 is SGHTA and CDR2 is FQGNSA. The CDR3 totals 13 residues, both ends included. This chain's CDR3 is CASSPEVGQETQY.

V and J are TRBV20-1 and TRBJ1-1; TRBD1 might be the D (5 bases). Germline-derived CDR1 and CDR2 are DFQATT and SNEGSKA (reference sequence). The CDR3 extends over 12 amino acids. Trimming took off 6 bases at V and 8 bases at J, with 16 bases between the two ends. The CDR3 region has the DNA TGCAGTGCGCGAACCGGGGGTCGCGAAGCTTTCTTT. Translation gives CSARTGGREAFF.

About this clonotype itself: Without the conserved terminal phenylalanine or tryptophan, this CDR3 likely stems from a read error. CDR3: CASSRGGSYAQYI. In DNA form, the CDR3 reads TGTGCCAGCAGTCGGGGGGGCTCCTACGCGCAGTACATC. The J gene is TRBJ2-7, the V gene TRBV7-2; 8 bases line up with TRBD2. Looked up from germline, CDR1 is SGHTA and CDR2 is FQGNSA. The CDR3 spans 13 residues.

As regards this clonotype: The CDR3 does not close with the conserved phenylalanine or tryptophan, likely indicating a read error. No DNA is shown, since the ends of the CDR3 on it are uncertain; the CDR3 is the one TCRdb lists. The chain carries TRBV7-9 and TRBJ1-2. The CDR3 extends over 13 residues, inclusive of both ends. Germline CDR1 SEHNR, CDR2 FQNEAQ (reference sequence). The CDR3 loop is CASSLPGRATTSN.

Here the CDR3 DNA reads TGTGCCAGCAGCTCCGAGGGGGGCGCACATCCCCAGCATTTT. It specifies CASSSEGGAHPQHF. V and J are TRBV7-2 and TRBJ2-3; possibly TRBD1 for D (6 bases). The DNA end is more similar to TRBJ1-5, so the J call may be wrong. The CDR3 sequence is 14 residues long. Germline CDR1 is SGHTA and CDR2 is FQGNSA.

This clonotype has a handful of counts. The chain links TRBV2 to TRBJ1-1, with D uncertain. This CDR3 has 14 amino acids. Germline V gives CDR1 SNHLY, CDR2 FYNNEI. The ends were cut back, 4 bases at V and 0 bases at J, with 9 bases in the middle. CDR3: CASSGGRMNTEAFF. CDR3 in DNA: TGTGCCAGCAGTGGAGGACGGATGAACACTGAAGCTTTCTTT.

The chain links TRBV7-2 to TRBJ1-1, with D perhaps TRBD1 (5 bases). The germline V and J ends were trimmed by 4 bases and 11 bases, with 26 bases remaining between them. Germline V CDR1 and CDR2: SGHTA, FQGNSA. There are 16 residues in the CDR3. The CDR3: CASSSEGGTSPYFAFF. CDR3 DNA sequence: TGTGCCAGCAGCTCTGAGGGAGGGACTAGCCCGTATTTCGCTTTCTTT.

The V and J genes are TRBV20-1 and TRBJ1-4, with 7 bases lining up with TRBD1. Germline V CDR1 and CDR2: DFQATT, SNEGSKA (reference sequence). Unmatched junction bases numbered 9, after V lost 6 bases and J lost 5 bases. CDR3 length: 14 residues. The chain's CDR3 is CSARTGQRNEKLFF. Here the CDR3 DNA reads TGCAGTGCCCGGACGGGACAGCGGAATGAAAAACTGTTTTTT.

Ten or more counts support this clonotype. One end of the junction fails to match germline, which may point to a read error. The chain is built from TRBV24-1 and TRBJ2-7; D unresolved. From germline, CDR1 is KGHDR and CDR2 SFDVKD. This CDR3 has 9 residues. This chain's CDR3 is CATSEDGEF. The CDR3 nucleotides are TGTGCCACCAGTGAAGATGGAGAGTTC.

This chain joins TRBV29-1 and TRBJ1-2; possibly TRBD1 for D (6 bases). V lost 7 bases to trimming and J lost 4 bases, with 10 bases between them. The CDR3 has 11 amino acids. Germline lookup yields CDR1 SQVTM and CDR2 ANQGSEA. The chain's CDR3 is CSGRGGYGYTF. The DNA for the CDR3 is TGCAGCGGAAGGGGGGGCTATGGCTACACCTTC.

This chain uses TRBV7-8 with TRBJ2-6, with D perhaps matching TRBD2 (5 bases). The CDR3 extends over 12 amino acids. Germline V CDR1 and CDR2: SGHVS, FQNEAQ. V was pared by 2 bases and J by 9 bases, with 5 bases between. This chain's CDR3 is CASSLRDNVLTF. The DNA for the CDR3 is TGTGCCAGCAGCTTACGGGACAACGTCCTGACTTTC.

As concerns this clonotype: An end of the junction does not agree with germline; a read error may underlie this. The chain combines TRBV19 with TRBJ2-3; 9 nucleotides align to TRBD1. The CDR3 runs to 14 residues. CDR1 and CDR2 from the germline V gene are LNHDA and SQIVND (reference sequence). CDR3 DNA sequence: TGTGCCAGCGATGACAGGGGGAGGGGAAACACGCAATATTTT. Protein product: CASDDRGRGNTQYF.

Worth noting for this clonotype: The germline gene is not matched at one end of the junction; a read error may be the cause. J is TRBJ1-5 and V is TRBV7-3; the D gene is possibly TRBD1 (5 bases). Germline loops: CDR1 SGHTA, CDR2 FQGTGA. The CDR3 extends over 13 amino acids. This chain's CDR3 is CASSLAGEGPQDF. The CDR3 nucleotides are TGTGCCAGCAGCTTAGCGGGGGAAGGCCCTCAAGATTTT. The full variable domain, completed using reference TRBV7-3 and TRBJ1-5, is GAGVSQTPSNKVTEKGKYVELRCDPISGHTALYWYRQSLGQGPEFLIYFQGTGAADDSGLPNDRFFAVRPEGSVSTLKIQRTERGDSAVYLCASSLAGEGPQDFGDGTRLSIL.

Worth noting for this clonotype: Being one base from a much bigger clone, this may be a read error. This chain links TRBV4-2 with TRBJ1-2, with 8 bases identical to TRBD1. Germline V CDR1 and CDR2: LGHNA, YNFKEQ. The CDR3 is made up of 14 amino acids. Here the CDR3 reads CTSSQSGGVDGYTF. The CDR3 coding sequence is TGTACCAGCAGCCAATCAGGGGGCGTGGATGGCTACACCTTC.

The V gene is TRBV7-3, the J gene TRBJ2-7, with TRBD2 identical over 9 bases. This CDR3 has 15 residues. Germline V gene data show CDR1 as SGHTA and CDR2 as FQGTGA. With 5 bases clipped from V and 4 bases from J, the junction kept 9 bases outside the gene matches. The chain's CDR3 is CASSPTGGGAYEQYF. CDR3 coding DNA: TGTGCCAGCAGCCCGACAGGCGGGGGGGCTTACGAGCAGTACTTC.

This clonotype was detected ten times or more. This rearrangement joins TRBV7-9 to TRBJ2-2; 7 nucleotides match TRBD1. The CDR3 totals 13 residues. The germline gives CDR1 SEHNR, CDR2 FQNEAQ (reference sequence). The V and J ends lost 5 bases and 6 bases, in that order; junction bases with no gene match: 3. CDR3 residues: CASSVTGPGELFF. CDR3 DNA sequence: TGTGCCAGCAGCGTGACAGGGCCCGGGGAGCTGTTTTTT.

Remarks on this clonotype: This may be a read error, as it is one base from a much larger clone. CDR3 sequence (DNA): TGTGCCTGGATCGAGTGGGCATGGGGGATCCAGTACTTC. Translated, it gives CAWIEWAWGIQYF. The J gene is TRBJ2-7, the V gene TRBV30; tentatively, D is TRBD1 or TRBD2 (5 bases each). The CDR3 covers 13 residues. CDR1 and CDR2 (germline): GTSNPN, SVGIG (reference sequence). Trimming cost V 4 bases and J 10 bases, with 20 bases left between them.

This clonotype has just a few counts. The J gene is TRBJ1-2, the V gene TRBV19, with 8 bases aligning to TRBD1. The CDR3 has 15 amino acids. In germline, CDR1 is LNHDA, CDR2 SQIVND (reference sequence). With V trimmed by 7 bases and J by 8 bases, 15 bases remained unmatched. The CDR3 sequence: CASIPDRAFSAGYTF. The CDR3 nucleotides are TGTGCCAGTATCCCGGACAGGGCATTTTCAGCCGGCTACACCTTC. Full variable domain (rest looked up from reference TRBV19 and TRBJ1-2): DGGITQSPKYLFRKEGQNVTLSCEQNLNHDAMYWYRQDPGQGLRLIYYSQIVNDFQKGDIAEGYSVSREKKESFPLTVTSAQKNPTAFYLCASIPDRAFSAGYTFGSGTRLTVV.

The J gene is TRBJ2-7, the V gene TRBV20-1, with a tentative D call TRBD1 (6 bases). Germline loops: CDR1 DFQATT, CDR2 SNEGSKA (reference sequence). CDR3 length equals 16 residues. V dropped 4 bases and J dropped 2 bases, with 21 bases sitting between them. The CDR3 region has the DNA TGCAGTGCTAAGGGGGTTGAAAAGGGAATGCCCTACGAGCAGTACTTC. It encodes CSAKGVEKGMPYEQYF.

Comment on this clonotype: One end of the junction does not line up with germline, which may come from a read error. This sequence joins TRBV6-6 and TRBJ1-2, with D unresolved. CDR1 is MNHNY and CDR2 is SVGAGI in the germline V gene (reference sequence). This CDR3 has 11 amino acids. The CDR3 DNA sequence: TGTGCCAACAGTTACAGAGAAGGCCACACCTTC. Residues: CANSYREGHTF.

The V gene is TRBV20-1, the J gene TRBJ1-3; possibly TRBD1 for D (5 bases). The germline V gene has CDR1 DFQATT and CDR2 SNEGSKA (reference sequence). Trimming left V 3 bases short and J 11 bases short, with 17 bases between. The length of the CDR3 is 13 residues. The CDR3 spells CSARVRGRDSIYF. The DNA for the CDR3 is TGCAGTGCTAGGGTCCGGGGAAGGGACTCCATATATTTT.

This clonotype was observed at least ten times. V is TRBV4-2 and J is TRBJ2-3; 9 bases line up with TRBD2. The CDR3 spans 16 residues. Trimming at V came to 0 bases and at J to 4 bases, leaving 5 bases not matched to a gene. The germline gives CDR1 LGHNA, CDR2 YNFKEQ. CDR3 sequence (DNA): TGTGCCAGCAGCCAAGATCTTCCTAGCGGGGCAGATACGCAGTATTTT. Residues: CASSQDLPSGADTQYF.